These 22 T cell receptor beta chains were sequenced from one sample in a study of T cell responses to AZD1222 COVID-19 vaccine. TCRdb's copy holds only in-frame clones and misses some; the assay was immunoSEQ multiplex PCR. The repertoire holds roughly 150,000 clones, with 88% as singletons. The specimen comprised peripheral blood, sampled on day 0 of AZD1222 vaccination. These receptors all come from an adult in good health.

J is TRBJ2-7 and V is TRBV5-4; 7 bases line up with TRBD1. The germline CDR1 and CDR2 sequences are SGHNT and YYREEE (reference sequence). The CDR3 loop spans 14 amino acids. Trimming removed 1 base from V and 6 bases from J; junction bases left unmatched: 7. In DNA form, the CDR3 reads TGTGCCAGCAGCTTGACAGGGGCGTTAGGCGAGCAGTACTTC. This encodes CASSLTGALGEQYF.

The chain uses TRBV24-1 and TRBJ2-1; 10 bases line up with TRBD1. Looked up from germline, CDR1 is KGHDR and CDR2 is SFDVKD. V trimming: 7 bases; J trimming: 8 bases; junction bases outside the gene matches: 4. The CDR3 contains 13 residues. The CDR3 sequence is CATRGQGTDEQFF. CDR3 sequence (DNA): TGTGCCACCAGGGGACAGGGGACGGATGAGCAGTTCTTC.

The V call is TRBV6-5, the J call TRBJ1-4, with 8 bases identical to TRBD1. The CDR3 sequence is 14 residues long. Looked up from germline, CDR1 is MNHEY and CDR2 is SVGAGI. Losses at the gene ends were 5 bases for V and 6 bases for J; bases not matched to a gene: 5. The DNA of the CDR3 is TGTGCCAGCAGTCTTGGACAGGGATATGAAAAACTGTTTTTT. The encoded protein is CASSLGQGYEKLFF.

This chain joins TRBV24-1 and TRBJ2-2, with D unclear. Germline CDR1 and CDR2: KGHDR and SFDVKD. The CDR3 runs to 18 residues. V gave up 4 bases and J gave up 0 bases, with 17 bases separating them. The CDR3 is CATSEPMEDLTNTGELFF. For the CDR3, the DNA is TGTGCCACCAGTGAACCCATGGAAGACCTTACGAACACCGGGGAGCTGTTTTTT.

V is TRBV7-9 and J is TRBJ1-4; possible D gene TRBD1, 5 bases. The germline V gene has CDR1 SEHNR and CDR2 FQNEAQ (reference sequence). Between the trimmed V and J ends, which lost 0 bases and 8 bases, there was a span of 13 bases. This CDR3 has 15 residues. The CDR3 reads CASSLAVTDVEKLFF. CDR3 DNA: TGTGCCAGCAGCTTAGCTGTGACAGATGTGGAAAAACTGTTTTTT.

This chain uses TRBV4-2 with TRBJ1-2; D uncertain. There are 15 residues in the CDR3. Germline lookup yields CDR1 LGHNA and CDR2 YNFKEQ. V lost 3 bases, J lost 0 bases, and 11 bases lay in between. The CDR3 nucleotides read TGTGCCAGCAGCCACTCGGACGAAGCTAACTATGGCTACACCTTC. Translated: CASSHSDEANYGYTF.

This clone was counted once. The CDR3 DNA reads TGTGCCAGCAGACCCCTGACTAGCGGGGGCCATGAGCAGTTCTTC. It is translated as CASRPLTSGGHEQFF. J is TRBJ2-1 and V is TRBV6-5, with 12 bases lining up with TRBD2. Germline values: CDR1 MNHEY, CDR2 SVGAGI. The junction had 8 bases not matched to a gene; V was cut back by 6 bases and J by 8 bases. CDR3 length: 15 residues.

This chain uses TRBV6-5 with TRBJ2-1; TRBD2 aligns across 7 bases. The CDR3 is made up of 14 amino acids. Trimming removed 7 bases from V and 4 bases from J; junction bases left unmatched: 7. Germline-derived CDR1 and CDR2 are MNHEY and SVGAGI. CDR3 sequence (DNA): TGTGCCAGCAAGACTAGCAATAGGTACAATGAGCAGTTCTTC. It yields the protein CASKTSNRYNEQFF.

This clone was counted only a few times. V and J are TRBV15 and TRBJ2-6; tentatively, D is TRBD2 (6 bases). CDR1 and CDR2 from the germline V gene are LNHNV and YYDKDF (reference sequence). V was trimmed by 4 bases and J by 1 base, leaving 11 bases between them. The CDR3 spans 16 residues. The CDR3 reads CATSKDRESGANVLTF. The CDR3 DNA follows: TGTGCCACCAGCAAGGACCGGGAGTCTGGGGCCAACGTCCTGACTTTC.

This chain uses TRBV29-1 with TRBJ1-1; the D gene is possibly TRBD1 (6 bases). This CDR3 is 11 amino acids long. CDR1 is SQVTM, CDR2 ANQGSEA, per germline. The V gene lost 8 bases and the J gene lost 6 bases, with 13 bases spanning the gap. As DNA, the CDR3 is TGCAGCTCGCCCGGGACACCTGAAGCTTTCTTT. This gives the protein CSSPGTPEAFF.

The chain uses TRBV28 and TRBJ2-7; perhaps D is TRBD1 or TRBD2 (6 bases each). The CDR3 covers 16 residues. Germline-derived CDR1 and CDR2 are MDHEN and SYDVKM. V lost 2 bases and J lost 6, with 20 bases in between. DNA for the CDR3: TGTGCCAGCAGTTTAATGGGGGGCCAGGGTTGGGGCGAGCAGTACTTC. Translated: CASSLMGGQGWGEQYF.

The chain links TRBV12-3 or TRBV12-4 to TRBJ1-4; D is undetermined. The CDR3 runs to 11 residues. Trimming removed 2 bases at V and 8 bases at J, with 3 bases between. The CDR3 loop reads CASSLREKLFF. Here the CDR3 DNA reads TGTGCCAGCAGTTTAAGAGAAAAACTGTTTTTT.

A single count supports this clone. The rearrangement joins TRBV6-2 or TRBV6-3 to TRBJ2-1; TRBD2 agrees at 7 bases. The J segment lost 0 bases and the V segment lost 5 bases, leaving 7 bases of the junction unmatched. CDR3 length: 16 residues. Germline V gene lookup returns CDR1 MNHEY and CDR2 SVGEGT. The DNA for the CDR3 is TGTGCCAGCAGTCCACTGGCGGGAGCCTCCTACAATGAGCAGTTCTTC. Its translation: CASSPLAGASYNEQFF.

The V gene is TRBV19, the J gene TRBJ2-2, with unresolved D. Trimming took off 7 bases at V and 8 bases at J, with 8 bases between the two ends. This CDR3 has 11 residues. CDR1 LNHDA and CDR2 SQIVND come from the germline V gene (reference sequence). DNA for the CDR3: TGTGCCAGTACTCCAGGTGGGGAGCTGTTTTTT. This translates into CASTPGGELFF. The whole variable domain, filled in from reference TRBV19 and TRBJ2-2, reads DGGITQSPKYLFRKEGQNVTLSCEQNLNHDAMYWYRQDPGQGLRLIYYSQIVNDFQKGDIAEGYSVSREKKESFPLTVTSAQKNPTAFYLCASTPGGELFFGEGSRLTVL.

The chain links TRBV6-5 to TRBJ1-4, with 7 bases that match TRBD1. The germline CDR1 and CDR2 sequences are MNHEY and SVGAGI. The V segment lost 6 bases and the J segment 3 bases; nucleotides outside the gene matches: 7. This CDR3 region has 15 residues. CDR3 sequence: CASRKTGISNEKLFF. In DNA form, the CDR3 reads TGTGCCAGCAGGAAGACAGGGATTTCTAATGAAAAACTGTTTTTT.

This chain links TRBV4-2 with TRBJ1-2, with D unclear. The V end was cut by 0 bases, the J end by 0 bases, with 11 bases between. This CDR3 is 16 amino acids long. CDR1 and CDR2 from the germline V gene are LGHNA and YNFKEQ. DNA for the CDR3: TGTGCCAGCAGCCAAGAGGGTAGGGCCCCTAACTATGGCTACACCTTC. Translation: CASSQEGRAPNYGYTF.

This clone has just one count. The chain combines TRBV18 with TRBJ2-5; 7 nucleotides match TRBD1. Germline-derived CDR1 and CDR2 are KGHSH and LQKENI. After removal of 3 bases from V and 5 bases from J, the junction contained 0 bases not matched to a gene. This CDR3 contains 12 residues. CDR3 sequence (DNA): TGTGCCAGCTCACCCAGGGGGGAGACCCAGTACTTC. The encoded protein is CASSPRGETQYF.

The chain employs TRBV9 and TRBJ1-4; TRBD1 agrees at 8 bases. J lost 6 bases, V lost 1 base, and 2 bases had no gene match. The CDR3 length is 14 residues. The V gene's germline CDR1 is SGDLS and CDR2 YYNGEE. CDR3: CASSVSGGDEKLFF. The DNA of the CDR3 is TGTGCCAGCAGCGTATCAGGGGGCGATGAAAAACTGTTTTTT.

This clone was found once. The rearrangement joins TRBV7-2 to TRBJ1-5, with TRBD1 matching over 8 bases. The CDR3 loop spans 15 amino acids. Germline V CDR1 and CDR2: SGHTA, FQGNSA. V dropped 1 base and J dropped 5; count of bases not matched to a gene: 4. The CDR3 spells CASSLDQGAYQPQHF. The CDR3 nucleotides are TGTGCCAGCAGCTTAGACCAGGGGGCTTATCAGCCCCAGCATTTT.

This chain uses TRBV5-1 with TRBJ2-2, with a tentative D call TRBD1 (6 bases). V shed 8 bases and J shed 5 bases, with 16 bases lying between them. Per germline, CDR1 SGHRS and CDR2 YFSETQ. This CDR3 is built from 14 residues. CDR3 loop: CASKTGLLTGELFF. The DNA for the CDR3 is TGCGCCAGTAAAACAGGGTTATTAACCGGGGAGCTGTTTTTT.

The rearrangement links TRBV2 to TRBJ2-2; 9 bases line up with TRBD2. The CDR3 spans 15 residues. After removal of 1 base from V and 5 bases from J, the junction contained 2 bases not matched to a gene. Germline V gene data show CDR1 as SNHLY and CDR2 as FYNNEI. The CDR3 reads CASSEVAGVTGELFF. The CDR3, as DNA: TGTGCCAGCAGTGAAGTAGCGGGAGTTACCGGGGAGCTGTTTTTT.

The chain has TRBV18 and TRBJ2-7, with D possibly matching TRBD2 (5 bases). Germline V gene sequence: CDR1 KGHSH, CDR2 LQKENI. V was shortened by 6 bases and J by 5 bases, with 14 bases between the two germline ends. The CDR3 is made up of 13 amino acids. The CDR3 loop is CASSPSRENEQYF. The CDR3 DNA reads as TGTGCCAGCTCGCCTTCGAGGGAGAACGAGCAGTACTTC.